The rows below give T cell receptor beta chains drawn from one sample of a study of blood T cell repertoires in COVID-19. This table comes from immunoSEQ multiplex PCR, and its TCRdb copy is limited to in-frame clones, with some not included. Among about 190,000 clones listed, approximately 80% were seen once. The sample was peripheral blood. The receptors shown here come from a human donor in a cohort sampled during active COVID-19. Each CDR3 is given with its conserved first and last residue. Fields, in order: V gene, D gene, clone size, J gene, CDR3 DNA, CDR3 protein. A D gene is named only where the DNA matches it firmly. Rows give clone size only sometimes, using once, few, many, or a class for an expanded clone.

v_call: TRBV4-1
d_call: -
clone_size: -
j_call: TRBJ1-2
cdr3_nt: TGCGCCAGCAGCCCCAACAGAGAGGGGACATATGGCTACACCTTC
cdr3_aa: CASSPNREGTYGYTF

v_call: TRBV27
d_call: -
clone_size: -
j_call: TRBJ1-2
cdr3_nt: TGTGCCAGCAGTCCGATTACAGGGAGAATTTTGGATGGCTACACCTTC
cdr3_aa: CASSPITGRILDGYTF

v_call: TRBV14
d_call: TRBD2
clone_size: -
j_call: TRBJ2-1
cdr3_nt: TGTGCCAGCAGCCAAGTCCCAAGTGGACTAGCCAATGAGCAGTTCTTC
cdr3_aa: CASSQVPSGLANEQFF

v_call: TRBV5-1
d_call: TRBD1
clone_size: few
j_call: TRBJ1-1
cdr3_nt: TGCGCCAGCCATTCAGGCCAGGGGGACACTGAAGCTTTCTTT
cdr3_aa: CASHSGQGDTEAFF

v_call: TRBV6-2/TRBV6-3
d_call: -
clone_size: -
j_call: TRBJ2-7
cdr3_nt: TGTGCCAGCAGTGCCTCGGGAGCCTACGAGCAGTACTTC
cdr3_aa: CASSASGAYEQYF

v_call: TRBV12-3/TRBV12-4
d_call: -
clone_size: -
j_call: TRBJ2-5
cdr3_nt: TGTGCCAGCAGTTCCCCCCGGGGAGAGACCCAGTACTTC
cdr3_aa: CASSSPRGETQYF

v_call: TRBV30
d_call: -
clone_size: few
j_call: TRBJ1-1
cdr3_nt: TGTGCCTGGACTCGGGGGGGGCGCAAGGACACTGAAGCTTTCTTT
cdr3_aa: CAWTRGGRKDTEAFF

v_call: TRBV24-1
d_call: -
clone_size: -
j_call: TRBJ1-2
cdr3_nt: TGTGCCACCAGTGATTTTAGCTTTGGGTATGGCTACACCTTC
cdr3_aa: CATSDFSFGYGYTF

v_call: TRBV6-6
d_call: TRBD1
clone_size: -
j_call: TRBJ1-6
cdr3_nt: TGTGCCACCGACAGGGACGGAAGGAGTGTAGATTCACCCCTCCACTTT
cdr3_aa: CATDRDGRSVDSPLHF

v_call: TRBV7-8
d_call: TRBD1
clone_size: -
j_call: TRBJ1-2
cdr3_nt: TGTGCCAGCAGCCCACAGGGGGCTAACTATGGCTACACCTTC
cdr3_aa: CASSPQGANYGYTF

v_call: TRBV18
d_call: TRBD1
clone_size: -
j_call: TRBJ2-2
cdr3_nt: TGTGCCAGCTCACCTAGTGCGACAGGGGTTACCGGGGAGCTGTTTTTT
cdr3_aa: CASSPSATGVTGELFF

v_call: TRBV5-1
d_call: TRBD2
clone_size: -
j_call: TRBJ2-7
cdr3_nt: TGCGCCAGCAGCTCCACGGGAGGGTCCTACGAGCAGTACTTC
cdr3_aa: CASSSTGGSYEQYF

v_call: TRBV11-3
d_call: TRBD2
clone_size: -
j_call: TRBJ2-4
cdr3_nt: TGTGCCAGCAGCTTAGGAGCGGGAGAGAACATTCAGTACTTC
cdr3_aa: CASSLGAGENIQYF

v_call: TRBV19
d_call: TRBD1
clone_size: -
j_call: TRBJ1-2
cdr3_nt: TGTGCCAGTACACCCCACCCCCTTCAGGGGGCGATCAACTATGGCTACACCTTC
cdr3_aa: CASTPHPLQGAINYGYTF

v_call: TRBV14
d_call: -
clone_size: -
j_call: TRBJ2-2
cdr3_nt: TGTGCCAGCAGCTCACAGGGTGCCGGGGAGCTGTTTTTT
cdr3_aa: CASSSQGAGELFF

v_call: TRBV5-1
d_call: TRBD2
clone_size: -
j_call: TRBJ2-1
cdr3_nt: TGCGCCAGCACTCCTAGCGGGGAATACAATGAGCAGTTCTTC
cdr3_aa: CASTPSGEYNEQFF

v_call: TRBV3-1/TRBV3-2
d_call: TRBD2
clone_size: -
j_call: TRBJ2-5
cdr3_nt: TGTGCCAGCAGCCAAGGTCTAGCGGGCAAAACTGATCAAGAGACCCAGTACTTC
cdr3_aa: CASSQGLAGKTDQETQYF

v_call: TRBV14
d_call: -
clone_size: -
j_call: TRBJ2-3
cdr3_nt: TGTGCCAGCAGCCAAGCAGGCACAGATACGCAGTATTTT
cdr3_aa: CASSQAGTDTQYF

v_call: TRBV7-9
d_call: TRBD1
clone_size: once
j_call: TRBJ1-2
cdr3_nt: TGTGCCAGCAGCACCGGGACAGGGCTTAAAGGCTACACCTTC
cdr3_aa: CASSTGTGLKGYTF

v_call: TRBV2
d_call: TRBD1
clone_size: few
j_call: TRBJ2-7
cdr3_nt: TGTGCCAGCAGAGCCGACAGGGGCTACGAGCAGTACTTC
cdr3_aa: CASRADRGYEQYF

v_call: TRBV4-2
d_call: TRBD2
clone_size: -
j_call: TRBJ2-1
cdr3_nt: TGTGCCAGCAGCCCTCATACATTCGGGGGGGTGTCCTACAATGAGCAGTTCTTC
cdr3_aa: CASSPHTFGGVSYNEQFF

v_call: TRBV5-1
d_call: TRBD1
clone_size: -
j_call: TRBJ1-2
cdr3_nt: TGCGCCAGCAGCTTACAGGGGTATGGCTACACCTTC
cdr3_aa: CASSLQGYGYTF

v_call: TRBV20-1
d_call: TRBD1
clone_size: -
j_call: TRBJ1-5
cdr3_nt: TGCAGTGCTAGTCCCGGGACAGGGGTACAGCCCCAGCATTTT
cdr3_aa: CSASPGTGVQPQHF

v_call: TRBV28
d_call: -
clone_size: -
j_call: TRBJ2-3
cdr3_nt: TGTGCCAGCAGTTTACTGCGCGGAGGCAGGTCAGATACGCAGTATTTT
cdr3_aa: CASSLLRGGRSDTQYF

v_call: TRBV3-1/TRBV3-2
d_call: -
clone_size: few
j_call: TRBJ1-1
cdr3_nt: TGTGCCAGCAGTCCCGCTCCCGGGAACACTGAAGCTTTCTTT
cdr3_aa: CASSPAPGNTEAFF

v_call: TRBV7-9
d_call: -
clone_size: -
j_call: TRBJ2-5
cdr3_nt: TGTGCCAGCAGCTTACAGGAAGAGACCCAGTACTTC
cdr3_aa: CASSLQEETQYF

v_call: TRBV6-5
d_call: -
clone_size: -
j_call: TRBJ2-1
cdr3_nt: TGTGCCAGCAGTAGCGGGTACAGCTCCTACAATGAGCAGTTCTTC
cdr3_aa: CASSSGYSSYNEQFF

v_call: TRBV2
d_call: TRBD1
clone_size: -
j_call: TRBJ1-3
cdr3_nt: TGTGCCAGCAGGTCGGGGACAGGGGATGCCTACTCTGGAAACACCATATATTTT
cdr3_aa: CASRSGTGDAYSGNTIYF

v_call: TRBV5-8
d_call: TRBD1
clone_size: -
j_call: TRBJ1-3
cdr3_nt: TGTGCCAGCAGCGGGACAGGGGTTATTGGAAACACCATATATTTT
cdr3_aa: CASSGTGVIGNTIYF

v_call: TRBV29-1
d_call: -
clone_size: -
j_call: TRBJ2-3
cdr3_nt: TGCAGCGTTGAAGGAGTTCTCGCAGATACGCAGTATTTT
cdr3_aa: CSVEGVLADTQYF

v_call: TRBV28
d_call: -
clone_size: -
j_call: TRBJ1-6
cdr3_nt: TGTGCCAGCAGTTTGCGGGGGTCACCCCTCCACTTT
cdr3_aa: CASSLRGSPLHF

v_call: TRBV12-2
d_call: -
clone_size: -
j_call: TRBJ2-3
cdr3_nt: TGTGCAAGTCGCTTAGGGGCAGGGAACAAACCCCCCACAGATACGCAGTATTTT
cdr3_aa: CASRLGAGNKPPTDTQYF

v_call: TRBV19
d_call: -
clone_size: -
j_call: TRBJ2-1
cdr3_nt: TGTGCCAGTAGTATTGAACAGATCAATGAGCAGTTCTTC
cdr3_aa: CASSIEQINEQFF

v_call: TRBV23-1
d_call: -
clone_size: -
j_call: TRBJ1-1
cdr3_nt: TGCGCCAGCACCCGAGGGAGAGGAGCTTTCTTT
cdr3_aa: CASTRGRGAFF

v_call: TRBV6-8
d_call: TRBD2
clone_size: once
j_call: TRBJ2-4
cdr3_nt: TGTGCCAGCAACCTCGAGACTAGCGGGAGTTACGGGGCCAAAAACATTCAGTACTTC
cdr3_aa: CASNLETSGSYGAKNIQYF

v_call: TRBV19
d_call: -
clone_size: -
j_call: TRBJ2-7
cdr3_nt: TGTGCCAGTAGTATAGGGCCCAACTCCTACGAGCAGTACTTC
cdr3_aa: CASSIGPNSYEQYF

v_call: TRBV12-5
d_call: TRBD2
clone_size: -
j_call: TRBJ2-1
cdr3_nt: TGTGCTAGTGGTCAGGGACTAGCGGGGTCACCAACCTACAATGAGCAGTTCTTC
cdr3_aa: CASGQGLAGSPTYNEQFF

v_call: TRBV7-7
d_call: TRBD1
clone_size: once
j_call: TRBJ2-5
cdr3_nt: TGTGCCAGCAGCACACCAGGGGGTCAAGAGACCCAGTACTTC
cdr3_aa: CASSTPGGQETQYF

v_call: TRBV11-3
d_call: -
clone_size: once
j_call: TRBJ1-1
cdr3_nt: TGTGCCAGCAGCCTAGGACAGAACACTGAAGCTTTCTTT
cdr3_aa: CASSLGQNTEAFF

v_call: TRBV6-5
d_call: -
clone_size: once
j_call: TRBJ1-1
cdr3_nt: TGTGCCAGCAGAGTCCAGGGTAGGGCTTTCTTT
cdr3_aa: CASRVQGRAFF

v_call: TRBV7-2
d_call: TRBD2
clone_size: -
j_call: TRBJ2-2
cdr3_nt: TGTGCCAGCAGCTTGGCCGGGAGGGGTGGGGAGCTGTTTTTT
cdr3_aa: CASSLAGRGGELFF

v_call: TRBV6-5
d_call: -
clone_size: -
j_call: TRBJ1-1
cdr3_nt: TGTGCCAGCAGTTACTCGTCCAGGGGGAACACTGAAGCTTTCTTT
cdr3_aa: CASSYSSRGNTEAFF

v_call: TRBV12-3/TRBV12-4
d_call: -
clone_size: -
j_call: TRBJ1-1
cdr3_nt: TGTGCCAGCAAGCGAGGAATGAACACTGAAGCTTTCTTT
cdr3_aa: CASKRGMNTEAFF

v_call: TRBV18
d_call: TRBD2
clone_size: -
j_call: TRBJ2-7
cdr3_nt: TGTGCCAGCTCAAATTCGGGAGGGTACGAGCAGTACTTC
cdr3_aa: CASSNSGGYEQYF

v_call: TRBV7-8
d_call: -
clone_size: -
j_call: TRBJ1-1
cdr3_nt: TGTGCCAGCAGCCTGGACATGAACACTGAAGCTTTCTTT
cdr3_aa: CASSLDMNTEAFF

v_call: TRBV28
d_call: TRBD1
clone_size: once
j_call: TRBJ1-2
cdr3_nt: TGTGCCAGCGGGGACAGGGAGGATGGCTACACCTTC
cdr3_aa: CASGDREDGYTF

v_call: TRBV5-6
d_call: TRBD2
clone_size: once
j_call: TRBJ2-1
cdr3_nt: TGTGCCAGCAGCCCGGGAGGCAGGAGCTCCTACAATGAGCAGTTCTTC
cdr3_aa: CASSPGGRSSYNEQFF

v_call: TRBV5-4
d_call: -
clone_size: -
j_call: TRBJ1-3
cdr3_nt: TGTGCCAGCAGCTTGGTGGGGAGCTCTGGAAACACCATATATTTT
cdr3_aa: CASSLVGSSGNTIYF

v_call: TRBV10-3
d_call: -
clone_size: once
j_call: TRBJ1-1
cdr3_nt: TGTGCCATCAGTGAGGGTCAGGGGAGGAACACTGAAGCTTTCTTT
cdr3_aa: CAISEGQGRNTEAFF

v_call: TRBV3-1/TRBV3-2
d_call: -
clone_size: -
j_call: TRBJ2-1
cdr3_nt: TGTGCCAGCAGCCAAGTAAATCCGGGGAATGAGCAGTTCTTC
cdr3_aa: CASSQVNPGNEQFF

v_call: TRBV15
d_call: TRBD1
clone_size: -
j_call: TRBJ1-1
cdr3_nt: TGTGCCACCAGCAGAGATTCTACCGGGACAGGGTATTTTTTGGCTGAAGCTTTCTTT
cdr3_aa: CATSRDSTGTGYFLAEAFF

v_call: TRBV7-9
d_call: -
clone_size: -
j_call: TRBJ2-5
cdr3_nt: TGTGCCAGCAGCTCTAGGTTACAAGAGACCCAGTACTTC
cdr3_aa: CASSSRLQETQYF

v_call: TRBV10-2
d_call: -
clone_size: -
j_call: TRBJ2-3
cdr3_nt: TGCGCCAGCAGTGTGATCCAGAATACGCAGTATTTT
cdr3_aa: CASSVIQNTQYF

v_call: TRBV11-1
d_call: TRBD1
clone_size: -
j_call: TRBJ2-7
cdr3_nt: TGTGCCAGCAGCTTAGCAGGGACAGGGGGCGCCTACGAGCAGTACTTC
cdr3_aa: CASSLAGTGGAYEQYF

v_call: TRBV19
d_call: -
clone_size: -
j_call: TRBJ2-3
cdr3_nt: TGTGCCAGTAGTGCCGGAGATACGCAGTATTTT
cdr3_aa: CASSAGDTQYF